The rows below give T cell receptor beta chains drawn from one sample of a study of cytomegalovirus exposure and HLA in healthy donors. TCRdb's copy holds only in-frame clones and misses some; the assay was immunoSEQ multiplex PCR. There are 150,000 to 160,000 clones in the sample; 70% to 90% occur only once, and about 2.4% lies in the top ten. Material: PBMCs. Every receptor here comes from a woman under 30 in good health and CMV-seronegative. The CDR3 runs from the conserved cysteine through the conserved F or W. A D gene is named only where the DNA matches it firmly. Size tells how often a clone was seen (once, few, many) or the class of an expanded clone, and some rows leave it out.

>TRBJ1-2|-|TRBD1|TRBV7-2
CASRPTGVGGYTF
TGTGCCAGCAGACCGACAGGGGTCGGTGGCTACACCTTC
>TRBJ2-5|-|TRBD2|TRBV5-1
CASSLASSGRNPQETQYF
TGCGCCAGCAGCTTGGCGTCTAGCGGGAGGAACCCGCAAGAGACCCAGTACTTC
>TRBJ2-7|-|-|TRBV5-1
CASRPDRKSLREQYF
TGCGCCAGCAGACCCGACAGGAAATCCTTGAGGGAGCAGTACTTC
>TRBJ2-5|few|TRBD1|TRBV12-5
CASGSGGDQETQYF
TGTGCTAGTGGTTCAGGGGGTGACCAAGAGACCCAGTACTTC
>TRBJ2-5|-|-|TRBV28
CASSPPEGGGRATQYF
TGTGCCAGCAGTCCTCCGGAGGGGGGGGGCCGTGCGACCCAGTACTTC
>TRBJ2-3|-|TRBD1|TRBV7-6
CASSSTTQGDTDTQYF
TGTGCCAGCTCCTCTACTACGCAGGGGGACACAGATACGCAGTATTTT
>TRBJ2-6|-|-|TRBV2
CASTVKRSSGANVLTF
TGTGCCAGCACCGTAAAACGGAGCTCTGGGGCCAACGTCCTGACTTTC
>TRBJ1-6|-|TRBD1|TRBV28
CASTGGSSYNSPLHF
TGTGCCAGTACAGGGGGGAGCTCCTATAATTCACCCCTCCACTTT
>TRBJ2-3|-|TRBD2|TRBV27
CASSLLVGGEDFTDTQYF
TGTGCCAGCAGTTTATTGGTGGGGGGGGAGGATTTCACAGATACGCAGTATTTT
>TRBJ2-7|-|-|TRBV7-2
CASSLRGPAYEQYF
TGTGCCAGCAGCTTAAGGGGCCCAGCCTACGAGCAGTACTTC
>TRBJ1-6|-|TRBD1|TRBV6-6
CASRQSDRSGSPLHF
TGTGCCAGCAGGCAATCGGACAGGTCGGGCTCACCCCTCCACTTT
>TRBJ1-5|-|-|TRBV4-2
CASSQATWGSNSNQPQHF
TGTGCCAGCAGCCAAGCCACCTGGGGCAGCAATAGCAATCAGCCCCAGCATTTT
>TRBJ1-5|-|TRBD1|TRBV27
CASSYSGQSNQPQHF
TGTGCCAGCAGTTATTCGGGACAGAGCAATCAGCCCCAGCATTTT
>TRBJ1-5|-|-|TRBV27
CASKPGTTSNQPQHF
TGTGCCAGCAAACCCGGGACAACTAGCAATCAGCCCCAGCATTTT
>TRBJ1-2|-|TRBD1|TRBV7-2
CASSPTGGNRYGYTF
TGTGCCAGCAGCCCGACAGGGGGCAATCGCTATGGCTACACCTTC
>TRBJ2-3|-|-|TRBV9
CASSDLTWSTDTQYF
TGTGCCAGCAGCGACCTGACTTGGAGCACAGATACGCAGTATTTT
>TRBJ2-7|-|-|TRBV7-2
CASSLQGYSSYEQYF
TGTGCCAGCAGCTTACAGGGTTATAGCTCCTACGAGCAGTACTTC
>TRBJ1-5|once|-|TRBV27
CASSQGSLSNQPQHF
TGTGCCAGCAGTCAGGGGTCACTCAGCAATCAGCCCCAGCATTTT
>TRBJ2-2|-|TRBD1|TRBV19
CASSIQGEYTGELFF
TGTGCCAGTAGTATCCAGGGGGAGTACACCGGGGAGCTGTTTTTT
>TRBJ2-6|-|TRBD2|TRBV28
CASKNPGGARGANVLTF
TGTGCCAGCAAGAATCCGGGGGGAGCTCGCGGGGCCAACGTCCTGACTTTC
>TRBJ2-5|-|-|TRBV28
CASSPGGKETQYF
TGTGCCAGCAGCCCCGGGGGAAAAGAGACCCAGTACTTC
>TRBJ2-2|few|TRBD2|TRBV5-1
CASSPGLADPYGGELFF
TGCGCCAGCAGCCCGGGACTAGCGGACCCTTATGGCGGGGAGCTGTTTTTT
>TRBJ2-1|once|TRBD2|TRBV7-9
CASSPGTSGGAGEQFF
TGTGCCAGCAGCCCCGGGACTAGCGGGGGGGCGGGTGAGCAGTTCTTC
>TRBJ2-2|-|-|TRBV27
CASNPEKRMNTGELFF
TGTGCCAGCAATCCGGAAAAGCGCATGAACACCGGGGAGCTGTTTTTT
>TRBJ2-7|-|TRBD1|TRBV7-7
CASSSTPRDRASYEQYF
TGTGCTAGCAGCTCCACTCCGCGGGACAGGGCCTCCTACGAGCAGTACTTC
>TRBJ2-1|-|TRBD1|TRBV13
CASSPSGQGYNEQFF
TGTGCCAGCAGCCCATCGGGACAGGGGTACAATGAGCAGTTCTTC
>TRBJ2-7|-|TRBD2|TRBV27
CASSSTSGSYEQYF
TGTGCCAGCAGTTCGACTAGCGGGAGTTACGAGCAGTACTTC
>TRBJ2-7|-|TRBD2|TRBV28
CASASGSLNEQYF
TGTGCCAGTGCGAGCGGGAGTTTGAACGAGCAGTACTTC
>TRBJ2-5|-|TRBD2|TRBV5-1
CASSREEETQYF
TGCGCCAGCAGCCGGGAGGAAGAGACCCAGTACTTC
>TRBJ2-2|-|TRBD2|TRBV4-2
CASSQISGRAVGTGELFF
TGTGCCAGCAGCCAGATTAGCGGGAGGGCCGTCGGCACCGGGGAGCTGTTTTTT
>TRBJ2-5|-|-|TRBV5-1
CASSLGGLQETQYF
TGCGCCAGCAGCTTGGGGGGACTTCAAGAGACCCAGTACTTC
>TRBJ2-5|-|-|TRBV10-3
CAISASRGEETQYF
TGTGCCATCAGTGCATCCCGTGGGGAGGAGACCCAGTACTTC
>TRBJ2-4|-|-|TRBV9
CASRGQGGDIQYF
TGTGCCAGCAGGGGCCAGGGGGGAGACATTCAGTACTTC
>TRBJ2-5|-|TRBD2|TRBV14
CASSQDHGGSLETQYF
TGTGCCAGCAGCCAAGACCATGGCGGGAGCCTAGAGACCCAGTACTTC
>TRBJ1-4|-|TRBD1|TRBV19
CASIEDRFFQDMFATNEKLFF
TGTGCCAGTATCGAGGACAGGTTTTTTCAGGATATGTTCGCAACTAATGAAAAACTGTTTTTT
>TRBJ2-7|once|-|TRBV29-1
CSVQLHEQYF
TGCAGCGTCCAACTCCACGAGCAGTACTTC
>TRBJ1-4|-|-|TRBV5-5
CASSLAGNEKLFF
TGTGCCAGCAGCTTGGCCGGGAATGAAAAACTGTTTTTT
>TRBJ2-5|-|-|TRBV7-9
CASSWTVNQETQYF
TGTGCCAGCAGCTGGACAGTAAATCAAGAGACCCAGTACTTC
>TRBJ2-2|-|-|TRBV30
CAWDRDYTGELFF
TGTGCCTGGGACAGGGACTACACCGGGGAGCTGTTTTTT
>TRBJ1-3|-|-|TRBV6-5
CASSYSPGLPNTIYF
TGTGCCAGCAGTTACTCTCCGGGACTCCCTAACACCATATATTTT
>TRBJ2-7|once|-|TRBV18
CASSPLSDPYEQYF
TGTGCCAGCTCACCACTCAGCGATCCCTACGAGCAGTACTTC
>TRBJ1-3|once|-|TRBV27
CASSLYGGTGNTIYF
TGTGCCAGCAGTTTATATGGGGGGACTGGAAACACCATATATTTT
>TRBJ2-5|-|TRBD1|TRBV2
CASRRGQGETQYF
TGTGCCAGCCGGAGGGGACAGGGGGAGACCCAGTACTTC
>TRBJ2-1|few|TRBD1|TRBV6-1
CASSSGQGINEQFF
TGTGCCAGCAGCTCGGGACAGGGGATCAATGAGCAGTTCTTC
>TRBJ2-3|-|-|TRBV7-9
CASSSRGTDTQYF
TGTGCCAGCAGCTCTCGGGGCACAGATACGCAGTATTTT
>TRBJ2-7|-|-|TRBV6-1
CASSGLSSEQYF
TGTGCCAGCAGTGGATTATCGAGCGAGCAGTACTTC
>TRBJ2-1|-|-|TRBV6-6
CASSLGRGSYNEQFF
TGTGCCAGCAGCCTCGGGAGAGGCTCCTACAATGAGCAGTTCTTC
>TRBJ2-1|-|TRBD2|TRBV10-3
CAISLLAGEVDEQFF
TGTGCCATCAGCTTACTAGCGGGGGAAGTCGATGAGCAGTTCTTC
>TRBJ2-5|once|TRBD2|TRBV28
CAGMTSGGQETQYF
TGTGCCGGGATGACTAGCGGGGGGCAAGAGACCCAGTACTTC